This T cell receptor beta chain was observed in a study of regulatory T cells in long-lasting Graves disease (dated by TCRdb to the early 2020s). About the investigation overall: Antithyroid drugs had been taken for less than 3 months by newly diagnosed Graves' disease patients. Persistent Graves' disease patients were compared with newly diagnosed Graves' disease patients by peripheral blood TCR sequencing and RNA sequencing. The study took place in China and was registered as a clinical trial. A total of 33 samples underwent TCR sequencing, from about 13 patients with persistent Graves' disease and roughly 20 patients with newly diagnosed Graves' disease.

Library generation was performed with multiplex PCR. Sequencing was performed on an Illumina HiSeq 4000. To build TCR beta libraries, CDR3 regions were amplified by Arm-PCR using iRepertoire HTBI primers. Before sequencing, the PCR products underwent gel purification. The original methods were these. Gene usage analysis of CDR3 amino acid clonotypes used the approximately 56 TRBV and 12 to 15 TRBJ segments found across samples. COPE and FqMerger were used to merge the filtered high-quality paired reads into contigs. BLAST was used to align contigs to the IMGT TRBV, TRBD and TRBJ reference genes, and CDR3 was defined following IMGT. Highly expanded clones were defined as clonotypes with a frequency above 0.1%. Repertoire diversity was measured by Shannon entropy, and V-J evenness by the Gini coefficient. A clonotype found in more than one individual was treated as public. TCRdb reworked the public reads: Q25 trimming with fastp, MiXCR clone assembly, productive beta chains retained. Rows are combined by CDR3 protein, so each entry shows the most common genes and DNA. The authors' filters were not applied to this entry. The sample records a few hundred thousand distinct CDR3 sequences, about 15% of which are singletons. The top ten clones comprise approximately 7.8% of the sample.

Read against the paper, the sample's time point label means: newly diagnosed GD, antithyroid drugs for less than 3 months. RNA was extracted from PBMCs in TRIzol for both TCR sequencing and RNA sequencing. The diagnosis of Graves' disease was made according to American Thyroid Association guidelines. Recruitment of patients was carried out at an endocrinology department in Xi'an, China. Each patient gave approximately 8.8 milliliters of peripheral blood, collected in an EDTA anticoagulant tube. Ficoll Paque Plus density gradient separation was used to isolate PBMCs, and no further T cell sorting was done. An Agilent 2100 Bioanalyzer and agarose gel were used to check RNA quality, and a NanoDrop 2000 was used to measure RNA concentration. This clonotype was observed many times. Its recognized antigen is unknown. Within one base of it there is no much larger clone, and no base qualities were kept. The research as a whole found: TRBV28, TRBJ1-2 and TRBJ2-5 were preferentially used in persistent disease, while TRBV20-1 and TRBJ2-1 were favored in newly diagnosed disease. Compared with newly diagnosed patients, persistent Graves' disease patients had lower TCR Shannon entropy and fewer highly expanded clones, which suggests clonal expansion. Sequencing and analysis were limited to the TCR beta chain. Persistent patients shared more public clonotypes among themselves (more than 2,500) than newly diagnosed patients did (roughly 920). The authors noted that the small sample size was a limitation that may lower accuracy. Only peripheral blood was studied, because thyroid tissue, the primary lesion, was inaccessible.

The germline V gene encodes CDR1 GTSNPN and CDR2 SVGIG (reference sequence). Trimmed from V: 0 bases; trimmed from J: 5 bases; junction bases lacking a gene match: 3. Taken from cysteine to phenylalanine, the CDR3 has 15 residues. Only the CDR3 region is kept as DNA, spanning 45 bases read in frame from base 1. These data also formed part of another study, on T cells in Graves' hyperthyroidism and ophthalmopathy. As the second study states: Stable Graves' hyperthyroidism was defined as no progression to ophthalmopathy during 18 months of follow-up. Hyperthyroidism patients were newly diagnosed, with disease duration under 2 months, and aged 18 to 65 years. Patients with uncontrolled infections, other autoimmune diseases, pregnancy or lactation were excluded. Diagnoses were based on clinical symptoms, serum thyroxine and TRAb, thyroid ultrasound and orbital computed tomography. The TCR CDR3 was subjected to a first round of RT-PCR using the HTBI primer set and the Qiagen OneStep RT-PCR kit. Most expanded thyroid clonotypes (frequency above 0.001) were also detected in blood, suggesting blood repertoires may reflect thyroid immune responses. A model built on a 13 V-J signature distinguished ophthalmopathy from stable hyperthyroidism, reaching approximately 89% sensitivity and 81.08% specificity in cross-validation and 80%/75% in testing. In validation, the model predicted progression to ophthalmopathy a median of 6.5 months before onset, with about 70% sensitivity and just under 75% specificity. To identify TCR V-J signatures that set the groups apart, the researchers used a discovery cohort of roughly 100 patients, made up of 40 to 45 with Graves' ophthalmopathy and some 55 with stable Graves' hyperthyroidism. Whether ophthalmopathy could be predicted prospectively was tested in an independent validation cohort made up of fewer than 20 hyperthyroidism patients plus 17 patients who later progressed to ophthalmopathy. The roughly 90 discovery patients were divided at random into training and test sets in a 7:3 ratio. Thyroid tissue and blood T-cell repertoires from six Graves' hyperthyroidism patients were also compared in the study. After blood sampling, hyperthyroidism patients were treated with methimazole at a starting dose of 30 mg daily, and ophthalmopathy patients were treated with high-dose intravenous methylprednisolone. Libraries were constructed in a second round of multiplex PCR, after which size selection and purification were performed. Libraries were sequenced paired-end with 100 bp reads on an Illumina HiSeq2000. SOAPnuke was used to process the raw data, throwing out any read that contained adapters or uncalled bases, had a mean Phred below 15, or lacked an exact constant-primer or identifier match. COPE v1.2.5 was used to merge the high-quality paired reads, and each unique nucleotide sequence was defined as a clonotype. MiTCR v1.1 was used to align clonotypes to the IMGT TRBV, TRBD and TRBJ reference segments. Analysis was restricted to V-J combinations with a frequency above 0.0001, which covered about 99% of repertoires. The TCS score was defined as F50 (clonal expansion) divided by E x V (chaos), with BLOSUM62-based TCRdist calculated between CDR3 peptides within each V-J. Welch's t-statistics and random forest reduced fewer than 600 V-J features to 10 to 15, which were used in a naive Bayes classifier (R e1071). Sample size was not statistically predetermined, and investigators were not blinded to group allocation. TCR Vbeta CDR3 sequencing of approximately 140 peripheral blood samples (around 45 ophthalmopathy, roughly 74 hyperthyroidism and approximately 17 progressor patients) is reported in the paper.

This sequence uses TRBV30 and TRBJ2-1, with 11 central nucleotides matching TRBD1. The input for sequencing was peripheral blood mononuclear cells (PBMCs), taken at new diagnosis, from a patient treated with antithyroid drugs. The sequence was collected from a woman aged 40 to 55 with Graves disease. Donor details come from another sample of the same person, matched by shared clones. The CDR3 loop reads CAWSVGQGANNEQFF. The DNA is as follows: TGTGCCTGGAGTGTCGGACAGGGGGCAAACAATGAGCAGTTCTTC.